Below, 17 T cell receptor beta chains from the same sample are listed, as sequenced in a study of PD-L1 blockade in urothelial cancer. Specified time point: pretreatment peripheral blood. Clones were read by immunoSEQ multiplex PCR, and TCRdb kept only the in-frame ones, dropping some. This table holds some 43,000 clones, around 82% found once. Material: PBMCs, obtained around atezolizumab (anti-PD-L1) treatment. Every receptor here comes from a man aged 60 to 69 with urothelial cancer.

The V call is TRBV11-2, the J call TRBJ2-2; D is undetermined. Germline loops: CDR1 SGHAT, CDR2 FQNNGV. The CDR3 spans 14 residues. V gave up 0 bases and J gave up 1 base, with 3 bases separating them. The CDR3 spells CASSLDGNTGELFF. The CDR3 nucleotides read TGTGCCAGCAGCTTAGACGGGAACACCGGGGAGCTGTTTTTT. Looking up the rest from reference TRBV11-2 and TRBJ2-2 gives the full variable domain: EAGVAQSPRYKIIEKRQSVAFWCNPISGHATLYWYQQILGQGPKLLIQFQNNGVVDDSQLPKDRFSAERLKGVDSTLKIQPAKLEDSAVYLCASSLDGNTGELFFGEGSRLTVL.

This clone was picked up one time. The gene calls are TRBV2 and TRBJ1-5, with D perhaps matching TRBD1 (5 bases). CDR3 length: 14 residues. V was trimmed by 2 bases and J by 3 bases, leaving 8 bases between them. Germline V lookup: CDR1 SNHLY, CDR2 FYNNEI. CDR3 DNA sequence: TGTGCCAGCAGTGAACGACAGCTCAATCAGCCCCAGCATTTT. Translated, it gives CASSERQLNQPQHF.

This clone is a singleton in its sample. This chain connects TRBV19 to TRBJ2-7; 7 bases match TRBD1. Germline lookup yields CDR1 LNHDA and CDR2 SQIVND (reference sequence). The junction had 12 bases not matched to a gene; V was cut back by 6 bases and J by 1 base. CDR3 length equals 16 residues. The CDR3 protein is CASSKHLPGGSYEQYF. The CDR3 nucleotides read TGTGCCAGTAGCAAGCATCTGCCAGGGGGTTCCTACGAGCAGTACTTC. Based on the CDR3 plus reference TRBV19 and TRBJ2-7, the full variable domain is DGGITQSPKYLFRKEGQNVTLSCEQNLNHDAMYWYRQDPGQGLRLIYYSQIVNDFQKGDIAEGYSVSREKKESFPLTVTSAQKNPTAFYLCASSKHLPGGSYEQYFGPGTRLTVT.

V usage is TRBV10-1 and J usage is TRBJ2-1; 13 nucleotides line up with TRBD2. CDR3 size: 17 residues. Germline V gives CDR1 WNHNN, CDR2 SYGVQD (reference sequence). V was pared by 4 bases and J by 5 bases, with 8 bases of the junction left unmatched. The CDR3: CASSGGLAGPRDNEQFF. In DNA form, the CDR3 reads TGCGCCAGCAGTGGGGGACTAGCGGGGCCTCGGGACAATGAGCAGTTCTTC.

The table lists this clone with a count of one. The chain uses TRBV4-3 and TRBJ2-1, with 9 bases matching TRBD2. Germline V lookup: CDR1 LGHNA, CDR2 YSLEER. This CDR3 is 16 amino acids long. V shed 4 bases, J shed 2 bases, and the junction held 6 bases outside the gene matches. CDR3: CASSPRASGAYNEQFF. The CDR3 nucleotides read TGCGCCAGCAGCCCCCGAGCTAGCGGGGCCTACAATGAGCAGTTCTTC.

The rearrangement uses TRBV11-2 and TRBJ2-1, with TRBD2 matching 11 bases. Germline-derived CDR1 and CDR2 are SGHAT and FQNNGV. V trimming: 4 bases; J trimming: 8 bases; junction bases outside the gene matches: 7. The CDR3 is made up of 15 amino acids. DNA of the CDR3: TGTGCCAGCAGCTCGGGACTAGCGGTTAAGGATGAGCAGTTCTTC. Its translation is CASSSGLAVKDEQFF. Together with reference TRBV11-2 and TRBJ2-1, the CDR3 gives the full variable domain: EAGVAQSPRYKIIEKRQSVAFWCNPISGHATLYWYQQILGQGPKLLIQFQNNGVVDDSQLPKDRFSAERLKGVDSTLKIQPAKLEDSAVYLCASSSGLAVKDEQFFGPGTRLTVL.

The rearrangement links TRBV7-6 to TRBJ1-1; a weak D match, TRBD1 (5 bases). This CDR3 is 15 amino acids long. V shed 1 base and J shed 1 base, with 10 bases lying between them. Germline CDR1 SGHVS, CDR2 FNYEAQ. CDR3 protein: CASSLGGRENTEAFF. In DNA form, the CDR3 reads TGTGCCAGCAGCTTAGGTGGCAGGGAGAACACTGAAGCTTTCTTT. Drawing the rest from reference TRBV7-6 and TRBJ1-1, the complete variable domain is GAGVSQSPRYKVTKRGQDVALRCDPISGHVSLYWYRQALGQGPEFLTYFNYEAQQDKSGLPNDRFSAERPEGSISTLTIQRTEQRDSAMYRCASSLGGRENTEAFFGQGTRLTVV.

The chain combines TRBV5-1 with TRBJ2-7; D perhaps matches TRBD2 (6 bases). The CDR3 contains 14 residues. The ends were cut back, 4 bases at V and 2 bases at J, with 13 bases in the middle. Looked up from germline, CDR1 is SGHRS and CDR2 is YFSETQ. This CDR3 reads CASSPGTPAYEQYF. The CDR3 DNA sequence: TGCGCCAGCAGCCCCGGGACTCCAGCCTACGAGCAGTACTTC.

This clone was observed a few times. This rearrangement joins TRBV6-5 to TRBJ1-2, with a weak D call TRBD1 (6 bases). The germline gives CDR1 MNHEY, CDR2 SVGAGI. Trimming shortened V by 2 bases and J by 5 bases, and 12 bases separated the two germline ends. The CDR3 is 14 residues long. Here the CDR3 DNA reads TGTGCCAGCAGTTACCTGACAGGTGGATATGGCTACACCTTC. The encoded protein is CASSYLTGGYGYTF.

The chain uses TRBV7-2 and TRBJ2-1, with D possibly being TRBD1 (5 bases). The CDR3 runs to 14 residues. V was shortened by 2 bases and J by 11 bases, with 16 bases between the two germline ends. CDR1 is SGHTA and CDR2 is FQGNSA in the germline V gene. The DNA of the CDR3 is TGTGCCAGCAGCTTACCCTCAACAGGACCCCAGCAGTTCTTC. Translating it yields CASSLPSTGPQQFF.

J is TRBJ2-2 and V is TRBV7-2, with 10 bases fitting TRBD1. V shed 5 bases and J 5 bases; nucleotides not matched to a gene: 8. From germline, CDR1 is SGHTA and CDR2 FQGNSA. The CDR3 has 16 residues. The CDR3 bases are TGTGCCAGCAGCCCTCGACAGGGGGCGCGAACCGGGGAGCTGTTTTTT. As protein: CASSPRQGARTGELFF.

This chain joins TRBV11-3 and TRBJ2-1; 9 bases are a match to TRBD2. Germline CDR1 and CDR2: SGHNT and YENEEA. With 5 bases clipped from V and 7 bases from J, the junction kept 6 bases outside the gene matches. The CDR3 totals 14 residues. CDR3 sequence reads: CASSPRGGRNEQFF. In nucleotides, the CDR3 is TGTGCCAGCAGCCCGCGGGGGGGCCGGAATGAGCAGTTCTTC.

This clone occurred a few times. This sequence joins TRBV6-5 and TRBJ2-5; 8 positions match TRBD1. CDR1 MNHEY and CDR2 SVGAGI come from the germline V gene. Losses at the gene ends were 1 base for V and 5 bases for J; bases not matched to a gene: 9. This CDR3 has 16 residues. The CDR3, as DNA: TGTGCCAGCAGTTACTGGGGGACAGGAGCTGGGGAGACCCAGTACTTC. Amino acids: CASSYWGTGAGETQYF.

The J gene is TRBJ2-1, the V gene TRBV6-1, with 9 bases matching TRBD1. This CDR3 region has 14 residues. Looked up from germline, CDR1 is MNHNS and CDR2 is SASEGT. The V and J ends lost 9 bases and 3 bases, in that order; junction bases with no gene match: 6. The CDR3 nucleotides are TGTGCCAGTTACCGGGACAGGGTCTACAATGAGCAGTTCTTC. Translated: CASYRDRVYNEQFF.

J is TRBJ1-2 and V is TRBV30; 8 positions match TRBD1. The CDR3 has 20 amino acids. CDR1 is GTSNPN, CDR2 SVGIG, per germline (reference sequence). The V and J ends lost 0 bases and 4 bases, in that order; junction bases with no gene match: 22. CDR3 region: CAWSVRGWVGQGMIGYGYTF. DNA of the CDR3: TGTGCCTGGAGTGTACGTGGGTGGGTAGGACAGGGTATGATCGGCTATGGCTACACCTTC.

The V call is TRBV28, the J call TRBJ2-7; a possible D gene is TRBD2 (5 bases). The V and J ends lost 6 bases and 4 bases respectively, with 16 bases between them. This CDR3 spans 14 amino acids. The germline V gene has CDR1 MDHEN and CDR2 SYDVKM. The CDR3 nucleotides read TGTGCCAGCAGCCCCCCCCGAGGGCCTTACGAGCAGTACTTC. Translating gives CASSPPRGPYEQYF. The whole variable domain, remainder taken from reference TRBV28 and TRBJ2-7, is DVKVTQSSRYLVKRTGEKVFLECVQDMDHENMFWYRQDPGLGLRLIYFSYDVKMKEKGDIPEGYSVSREKKERFSLILESASTNQTSMYLCASSPPRGPYEQYFGPGTRLTVT.

The chain couples TRBV13 to TRBJ1-2, with 9 bases lining up with TRBD1. The V and J ends lost 5 bases and 7 bases, in that order; junction bases with no gene match: 11. Germline assignment: CDR1 PRHDT and CDR2 FYEKMQ (reference sequence). This CDR3 has 15 amino acids. The CDR3 spells CASSLPDRGGSGYTF. The CDR3 coding sequence is TGTGCCAGCAGCCTTCCCGACAGGGGGGGTAGTGGCTACACCTTC. Combining the CDR3 with reference TRBV13 and TRBJ1-2 gives the whole variable domain AAGVIQSPRHLIKEKRETATLKCYPIPRHDTVYWYQQGPGQDPQFLISFYEKMQSDKGSIPDRFSAQQFSDYHSELNMSSLELGDSALYFCASSLPDRGGSGYTFGSGTRLTVV.